This entry lists 24 T cell receptor beta chains sequenced from one sample in a study of shared clonotypes between healthy human individuals. As defined, naive CD8 cells were CD45RO-negative and positively selected for CCR7, with terminally differentiated effector memory CD45RA+ cells excluded. Generated by immunoSEQ multiplex PCR, the TCRdb table keeps only in-frame clones and is missing some. The sample shows some 600,000 clones, approximately 96% of them seen only once. Source material: naive CD8+ T cells sorted from blood. These receptors originate from a woman in her twenties or thirties in good health.

This chain uses TRBV7-9 with TRBJ1-2; D is unresolved. Germline V gene data show CDR1 as SEHNR and CDR2 as FQNEAQ (reference sequence). CDR3 length: 14 amino acids. Trimming took 5 bases from V and 4 from J, leaving 14 bases between them. In DNA form, the CDR3 reads TGTGCCAGCAGCCCGACCCTGGCGGGCTATGGCTACACCTTC. This encodes CASSPTLAGYGYTF.

V usage is TRBV11-1 and J usage is TRBJ2-2; D perhaps matches TRBD2 (5 bases). The ends were cut back, 0 bases at V and 7 bases at J, with 15 bases in the middle. The CDR3 contains 16 residues. CDR1 and CDR2 from the germline V gene are SGHAT and FQDESV (reference sequence). CDR3 protein: CASSLADGKRSGELFF. CDR3 nucleotides: TGTGCCAGCAGCTTAGCTGACGGGAAGAGGAGCGGGGAGCTGTTTTTT.

The V and J genes are TRBV25-1 and TRBJ2-4; D gene uncertain. The CDR3 is 15 residues long. Germline V gene sequence: CDR1 MGHDK, CDR2 SYGVNS. V was shortened by 4 bases and J by 2 bases, with 12 bases between the two germline ends. The CDR3 coding sequence is TGTGCCAGCAGTGGAGACATCGAGCCCAAAAACATTCAGTACTTC. Translating it yields CASSGDIEPKNIQYF. Together with reference TRBV25-1 and TRBJ2-4, the CDR3 gives the full variable domain: EADIYQTPRYLVIGTGKKITLECSQTMGHDKMYWYQQDPGMELHLIHYSYGVNSTEKGDLSSESTVSRIRTEHFPLTLESARPSHTSQYLCASSGDIEPKNIQYFGAGTRLSVL.

The V call is TRBV19, the J call TRBJ2-1; no definite D call. The CDR3 spans 12 residues. Trimming removed 5 bases at V and 7 bases at J, with 9 bases between. Germline loops: CDR1 LNHDA, CDR2 SQIVND (reference sequence). The CDR3 sequence: CASSLGNNEQFF. In DNA, the CDR3 is TGTGCCAGTAGTCTAGGGAATAATGAGCAGTTCTTC. The full variable domain, its missing parts supplied by reference TRBV19 and TRBJ2-1, is DGGITQSPKYLFRKEGQNVTLSCEQNLNHDAMYWYRQDPGQGLRLIYYSQIVNDFQKGDIAEGYSVSREKKESFPLTVTSAQKNPTAFYLCASSLGNNEQFFGPGTRLTVL.

V is TRBV9 and J is TRBJ2-1; D might be TRBD2 (6 bases). Per germline, CDR1 SGDLS and CDR2 YYNGEE. Trimming stripped 3 bases from V and 7 bases from J, with 17 bases between. The CDR3 spans 15 residues. The CDR3 reads CASSAATSRGNEQFF. CDR3 coding DNA: TGTGCCAGCAGCGCTGCTACTAGCCGTGGGAATGAGCAGTTCTTC.

For this clone: The identical CDR3 is also encoded by other nucleotide sequences in the sample. V gene TRBV28 combines with J gene TRBJ1-3; 9 bases map to TRBD1. The germline V gene encodes CDR1 MDHEN and CDR2 SYDVKM. This CDR3 region has 14 residues. J gave up 1 base and V 6 bases, and 1 base lay outside the gene matches. CDR3 region: CASRDRGSGNTIYF. The CDR3 DNA follows: TGTGCCAGCAGGGACAGGGGTTCTGGAAACACCATATATTTT.

The genes are TRBV4-2 and TRBJ2-7; a possible D gene is TRBD1 (5 bases). The CDR3 covers 15 residues. V was pared by 1 base and J by 2 bases, with 12 bases between. Germline CDR1 and CDR2: LGHNA and YNFKEQ. Here the CDR3 DNA reads TGTGCCAGCAGCCAAGGTAGGACAAGCCCCTACGAGCAGTACTTC. Its protein is CASSQGRTSPYEQYF.

The chain carries TRBV27 and TRBJ1-5; D uncertain. Germline assignment: CDR1 MNHEY and CDR2 SMNVEV (reference sequence). This CDR3 contains 14 residues. The V and J ends lost 4 bases and 4 bases respectively, with 11 bases between them. The CDR3 loop reads CASSWRVSNQPQHF. The CDR3 nucleotides read TGTGCCAGCAGTTGGAGGGTATCAAATCAGCCCCAGCATTTT.

The J gene is TRBJ2-7, the V gene TRBV29-1, with 11 positions matching TRBD2. Trimming cost V 5 bases and J 7 bases; bases outside gene matches: 7. Per the germline V gene, CDR1 is SQVTM and CDR2 is ANQGSEA. CDR3 size: 13 residues. The CDR3 sequence is CSVSTGLAEEQYF. In DNA form, the CDR3 reads TGCAGCGTTTCCACGGGACTAGCGGAAGAGCAGTACTTC.

The chain has TRBV19 and TRBJ2-2; perhaps TRBD1 as D (5 bases). This CDR3 spans 14 amino acids. Trimming left V 6 bases short and J 6 bases short, with 14 bases between. Germline lookup yields CDR1 LNHDA and CDR2 SQIVND (reference sequence). The CDR3 spells CASRRWEGAGELFF. CDR3 sequence (DNA): TGTGCCAGTAGGAGGTGGGAAGGGGCCGGGGAGCTGTTTTTT.

The V call is TRBV28, the J call TRBJ2-5; TRBD2 matches at 14 bases. This CDR3 has 16 amino acids. The ends lost 5 bases at V and 5 bases at J; junction bases unmatched: 7. Looked up from germline, CDR1 is MDHEN and CDR2 is SYDVKM. The CDR3: CASSPPGLAGGETQYF. DNA for the CDR3: TGTGCCAGCAGTCCCCCCGGACTAGCGGGAGGTGAGACCCAGTACTTC.

The V gene is TRBV9, the J gene TRBJ1-6, with unresolved D. V lost 0 bases and J lost 11, with 6 bases in between. CDR1 is SGDLS and CDR2 is YYNGEE in the germline V gene. The CDR3 has 12 residues. DNA for the CDR3: TGTGCCAGCAGCGTAGATTCGGCACCCCTCCACTTT. Translating it yields CASSVDSAPLHF. Supplemented by reference TRBV9 and TRBJ1-6, the full variable domain reads DSGVTQTPKHLITATGQRVTLRCSPRSGDLSVYWYQQSLDQGLQFLIQYYNGEERAKGNILERFSAQQFPDLHSELNLSSLELGDSALYFCASSVDSAPLHFGNGTRLTVT.

The rearrangement joins TRBV19 to TRBJ2-2, with D perhaps TRBD1 (5 bases). V was shortened by 3 bases and J by 0 bases, with 14 bases between the two germline ends. Germline CDR1 LNHDA, CDR2 SQIVND (reference sequence). The CDR3 length is 17 residues. The CDR3: CASSMHYRTTNTGELFF. CDR3 nucleotide sequence: TGTGCCAGTAGTATGCATTACAGGACAACGAACACCGGGGAGCTGTTTTTT.

A word on this clone: Other DNA sequences in the sample encode the same CDR3. The rearrangement uses TRBV28 and TRBJ1-5, with TRBD1 matching over 7 bases. The V gene's germline CDR1 is MDHEN and CDR2 SYDVKM. With V trimmed by 2 bases and J by 6 bases, 4 bases remained unmatched. CDR3 size: 14 residues. The CDR3 nucleotides are TGTGCCAGCAGTTTAGGGCAGGGGGGTCAGCCCCAGCATTTT. Protein sequence: CASSLGQGGQPQHF.

This clone was counted a single time. This chain links TRBV13 with TRBJ1-1; a possible D gene is TRBD1 (5 bases). The V gene lost 5 bases and the J gene lost 5 bases, with 12 bases spanning the gap. CDR1 is PRHDT, CDR2 FYEKMQ, per germline (reference sequence). The length of the CDR3 is 13 residues. Here the CDR3 DNA reads TGTGCCAGCAGCCCCATCGGGGGGACTGAAGCTTTCTTT. This sequence encodes CASSPIGGTEAFF. The variable domain in full, with the rest retrieved from reference TRBV13 and TRBJ1-1, is AAGVIQSPRHLIKEKRETATLKCYPIPRHDTVYWYQQGPGQDPQFLISFYEKMQSDKGSIPDRFSAQQFSDYHSELNMSSLELGDSALYFCASSPIGGTEAFFGQGTRLTVV.

The rearrangement links TRBV19 to TRBJ1-2; TRBD1 matches at 9 bases. The CDR3 runs to 15 residues. Germline lookup yields CDR1 LNHDA and CDR2 SQIVND (reference sequence). V gave up 7 bases and J gave up 3 bases; unmatched junction bases: 9. The DNA for the CDR3 is TGTGCCAGTAATCTACAGGGGGCGCTTGACTATGGCTACACCTTC. Its translation is CASNLQGALDYGYTF.

The rearrangement uses TRBV28 and TRBJ1-3; no reliable D call. Germline V gives CDR1 MDHEN, CDR2 SYDVKM. Trimming cost V 7 bases and J 4 bases, with 8 bases left between them. The CDR3 runs 12 residues. CDR3 DNA: TGTGCCAGCAATACTCTCGGAAACACCATATATTTT. Its protein is CASNTLGNTIYF.

The chain couples TRBV7-9 to TRBJ1-5; 8 bases match TRBD1. Germline trimming cut 5 bases from V and 5 bases from J; bases unmatched to any gene: 5. CDR3 size: 14 residues. Germline V lookup: CDR1 SEHNR, CDR2 FQNEAQ (reference sequence). CDR3 nucleotides: TGTGCCAGCAGCCAACCAGGGGGCGATCAGCCCCAGCATTTT. Protein product: CASSQPGGDQPQHF.

The rearrangement uses TRBV5-1 and TRBJ2-5; TRBD2 aligns across 10 bases. CDR1 and CDR2 from the germline V gene are SGHRS and YFSETQ. The CDR3 spans 15 residues. The V segment lost 2 bases and the J segment 9 bases; nucleotides outside the gene matches: 10. The CDR3 loop reads CASSFVLAGRGPQYF. CDR3 nucleotides: TGCGCCAGCAGCTTTGTACTAGCGGGAAGGGGGCCCCAGTACTTC.

The chain carries TRBV15 and TRBJ1-2, with 8 bases aligning to TRBD1. This CDR3 has 16 residues. The ends lost 5 bases at V and 7 bases at J; junction bases unmatched: 15. Germline V gives CDR1 LNHNV, CDR2 YYDKDF (reference sequence). The CDR3 DNA sequence: TGTGCCACCAGCGGGACAGGTGGATCGCTGAGTCCTGGCTACACCTTC. It is translated as CATSGTGGSLSPGYTF.

This clone was counted once. The chain is built from TRBV7-8 and TRBJ2-2; D is unresolved. Trimming took 1 base from V and 7 from J, leaving 13 bases between them. The CDR3 totals 15 residues. Germline CDR1 SGHVS, CDR2 FQNEAQ. For the CDR3, the DNA is TGTGCCAGCAGCTTAGTCTGGGGTGGGAACGGGGAGCTGTTTTTT. Translating it yields CASSLVWGGNGELFF.

The chain has TRBV30 and TRBJ1-5; D is unresolved. The V gene's germline CDR1 is GTSNPN and CDR2 SVGIG (reference sequence). V was clipped by 0 bases and J by 5 bases, with 14 bases between them. The CDR3 has 15 amino acids. The CDR3 sequence: CAWSVDTDAHQPQHF. The CDR3 DNA reads as TGTGCCTGGAGTGTAGACACGGACGCCCATCAGCCCCAGCATTTT.

Concerning this clone: The sample holds other DNA sequences that translate to the same CDR3. This chain links TRBV25-1 with TRBJ1-1; no clear D. The V and J ends lost 4 bases and 3 bases respectively, with 6 bases between them. The CDR3 length is 12 residues. From germline, CDR1 is MGHDK and CDR2 SYGVNS. The CDR3 bases are TGTGCCAGCAGTGTCGGAGACACTGAAGCTTTCTTT. This encodes CASSVGDTEAFF.

The chain recombines TRBV13 with TRBJ2-1; D unclear. V shed 4 bases and J shed 7 bases, with 17 bases lying between them. The germline CDR1 and CDR2 sequences are PRHDT and FYEKMQ (reference sequence). The CDR3 contains 15 residues. The CDR3: CASSSNLLGWNEQFF. DNA of the CDR3: TGTGCCAGCAGCTCGAACCTATTGGGGTGGAATGAGCAGTTCTTC.